The 12 T cell receptor beta chains reported below all come from one sample, sequenced in a study of cytomegalovirus exposure and HLA in healthy donors. PCR employed 60 Vbeta and 13 Jbeta primers. The protocol was immunoSEQ multiplex PCR, while the TCRdb copy is restricted to in-frame clones and leaves out a portion. This table holds some 140,000 clones, less than 80% found once. The sequenced sample consisted of PBMCs. These receptors came from a woman between 45 and 60 years old in good health and CMV-seropositive.

This chain joins TRBV4-2 and TRBJ1-1; D ambiguous. The CDR3 spans 14 residues. With 0 bases removed from V and 2 bases from J, the gap between germline ends came to 7 bases. In germline, CDR1 is LGHNA, CDR2 YNFKEQ. The CDR3 is CASSQEAVNTEAFF. Here the CDR3 DNA reads TGTGCCAGCAGCCAAGAGGCGGTAAACACTGAAGCTTTCTTT.

J is TRBJ1-1 and V is TRBV6-5; 9 nucleotides align to TRBD1. There are 12 residues in the CDR3. V shed 8 bases, J shed 4 bases, and the junction held 2 bases outside the gene matches. Per the germline V gene, CDR1 is MNHEY and CDR2 is SVGAGI. CDR3 residues: CASWTGVTEAFF. In DNA form, the CDR3 reads TGTGCCAGCTGGACAGGGGTCACTGAAGCTTTCTTT.

The CDR3, as DNA: TGTGCCAGCACCTCACAGCGTGGCGAGGGCGGCTACACCTTC. Protein sequence: CASTSQRGEGGYTF. V is TRBV5-4 and J is TRBJ1-2; D remains ambiguous. V lost 6 bases, J lost 8 bases, and 20 bases lay in between. This CDR3 has 14 residues. Germline loops: CDR1 SGHNT, CDR2 YYREEE (reference sequence).

The chain combines TRBV30 with TRBJ2-2; TRBD2 might be the D (7 bases). From germline, CDR1 is GTSNPN and CDR2 SVGIG (reference sequence). Trimming left V 0 bases short and J 3 bases short, with 17 bases between. This CDR3 region has 17 residues. The DNA of the CDR3 is TGTGCCTGGAGTGTTCCAATCGGGGGGCCCTACACCGGGGAGCTGTTTTTT. Its protein product is CAWSVPIGGPYTGELFF.

This clone was counted between two and nine times. The chain recombines TRBV7-2 with TRBJ2-3, with 14 bases identical to TRBD2. With V trimmed by 5 bases and J by 7 bases, 5 bases remained unmatched. The CDR3 totals 15 residues. The V gene's germline CDR1 is SGHTA and CDR2 FQGNSA. CDR3 residues: CASSRLAGGPNTQYF. The DNA of the CDR3 is TGTGCCAGCAGCCGACTAGCGGGGGGGCCGAATACGCAGTATTTT.

The chain links TRBV7-2 to TRBJ2-2; perhaps TRBD1 as D (7 bases). The CDR3 loop spans 15 amino acids. From germline, CDR1 is SGHTA and CDR2 FQGNSA. V dropped 8 bases and J dropped 7 bases, with 20 bases sitting between them. This CDR3 reads CASRLGTALYGELFF. DNA of the CDR3: TGTGCCAGCCGACTAGGGACAGCTCTATACGGGGAGCTGTTTTTT. The entire variable domain, with the rest obtained from reference TRBV7-2 and TRBJ2-2, is as follows: GAGVSQSPSNKVTEKGKDVELRCDPISGHTALYWYRQSLGQGLEFLIYFQGNSAPDKSGLPSDRFSAERTGGSVSTLTIQRTQQEDSAVYLCASRLGTALYGELFFGEGSRLTVL.

This clone occurred a few times. The chain links TRBV2 to TRBJ1-2, with TRBD1 identical over 7 bases. The trim removed 3 bases at V and 8 bases at J, leaving 6 bases unmatched. The CDR3 has 13 residues. CDR1 and CDR2 (germline): SNHLY, FYNNEI. The CDR3 bases are TGTGCCAGCAGTGAGGAGACAGGGACCGGCTACACCTTC. Translated: CASSEETGTGYTF.

The chain is built from TRBV19 and TRBJ2-7, with D perhaps TRBD2 (5 bases). The CDR3 extends over 14 amino acids. Germline V gives CDR1 LNHDA, CDR2 SQIVND (reference sequence). The V end lost 5 bases, the J end lost 6 bases, and 17 bases lay between the germline ends. CDR3: CASSPRRLEGEQYF. DNA for the CDR3: TGTGCCAGTAGTCCCCGGAGGTTAGAGGGCGAGCAGTACTTC.

The J gene is TRBJ2-3, the V gene TRBV4-1, with D perhaps TRBD2 (7 bases). V was pared by 1 base and J by 4 bases, with 15 bases between. Germline CDR1 reads MGHRA; CDR2 reads YSYEKL. The CDR3 has 16 amino acids. The CDR3: CASSQAWGGPSDTQYF. CDR3 in DNA: TGCGCCAGCAGCCAAGCCTGGGGGGGGCCTTCAGATACGCAGTATTTT.

V gene TRBV7-8 combines with J gene TRBJ1-2; D is ambiguous. The CDR3 has 15 residues. V was cut by 1 base and J by 3 bases, with 12 bases left in between. Germline CDR1 SGHVS, CDR2 FQNEAQ. The CDR3 sequence: CASSLGDGRDYGYTF. CDR3 bases: TGTGCCAGCAGCTTAGGGGATGGGCGGGACTATGGCTACACCTTC.

This chain joins TRBV11-2 and TRBJ2-3, with 8 nucleotides matching TRBD2. CDR1 and CDR2 from the germline V gene are SGHAT and FQNNGV. V shed 4 bases and J 5 bases; nucleotides not matched to a gene: 11. The CDR3 runs 16 residues. This CDR3 is CASSWGPGGAKDTQYF. The CDR3 DNA reads as TGTGCCAGCAGCTGGGGGCCCGGGGGGGCCAAAGATACGCAGTATTTT.

The chain couples TRBV19 to TRBJ1-5, with 8 bases lining up with TRBD1. In germline, CDR1 is LNHDA, CDR2 SQIVND (reference sequence). V lost 0 bases and J lost 11; bases outside the gene matches: 3. The CDR3 sequence is 13 residues long. CDR3 nucleotide sequence: TGTGCCAGTAGTATAGAACAGGACAGGGCCCAGCATTTT. Protein product: CASSIEQDRAQHF.